The 5 T cell receptor beta chains given below trace back to one sample, sequenced in a study of blood T cells in healthy people across ages. A second PCR of 7 to 11 cycles used a sample-barcoded 5' primer and a J-beta primer mix. Using its own MiXCR run on the 5' RACE reads, TCRdb lists one record per CDR3 protein. This repertoire shows over 700,000 distinct CDR3 sequences, about 55% found once; its top ten account for around 40%. The sample was blood. These TCRs come from a man older than 75 in good health.

This chain's CDR3 is CASSHLRRASYEQYF. DNA of the CDR3: TGTGCCAGCAGCCACCTCAGAAGGGCCTCCTACGAGCAGTACTTC. V gene TRBV3-1 combines with J gene TRBJ2-7; no clear D gene. Deletions cut 3 bases from V and 0 bases from J, with 12 bases between. The CDR3 length is 15 residues. The germline CDR1 and CDR2 sequences are LGHDT and YNNKEL (reference sequence).

The V and J genes are TRBV10-3 and TRBJ2-1, with 14 bases matching TRBD2. The CDR3 length is 16 residues. Per the germline V gene, CDR1 is ENHRY and CDR2 is SYGVKD. V was pared by 4 bases and J by 9 bases, with 8 bases of the junction left unmatched. In DNA form, the CDR3 reads TGTGCCATCAGTGGACTAGCGGGAGGGTTAGGAGGTGAGCAGTTCTTC. It codes for CAISGLAGGLGGEQFF.

This clonotype was observed once. The CDR3 bases are TGCAGCGTTGACGGGCTGGCTAATCAGCCCCAGCATTTT. This gives the protein CSVDGLANQPQHF. The rearrangement joins TRBV29-1 to TRBJ1-5; D call uncertain. CDR1 SQVTM and CDR2 ANQGSEA come from the germline V gene. V lost 3 bases, J lost 4 bases, and 10 bases lay in between. CDR3 length equals 13 residues.

This clonotype was seen just once. The V call is TRBV5-1, the J call TRBJ2-1; perhaps TRBD2 as D (6 bases). The CDR3 contains 15 residues. Germline V gene sequence: CDR1 SGHRS, CDR2 YFSETQ. The ends were cut back, 2 bases at V and 4 bases at J, with 13 bases in the middle. Here the CDR3 reads CASSFTPGAYNEQFF. Here the CDR3 DNA reads TGCGCCAGCAGCTTTACTCCGGGAGCGTACAATGAGCAGTTCTTC.

CDR3 sequence reads: CASSPRQGNSETQYF. The CDR3 DNA reads as TGTGCCAGCTCACCCCGACAGGGAAATTCAGAGACCCAGTACTTC. The chain links TRBV18 to TRBJ2-5, with TRBD1 identical over 7 bases. The length of the CDR3 is 15 residues. The germline gives CDR1 KGHSH, CDR2 LQKENI. Trimming at V came to 3 bases and at J to 4 bases, leaving 8 bases not matched to a gene.